Given below is one TCR beta chain in context. Antigen: not known. This sample stems from a study of shared clonotypes between healthy human individuals. TCRdb's table, derived via immunoSEQ multiplex PCR, lists solely in-frame clones and lacks some. The sample has about 1.1 million clones, 70% to 85% seen once. The CD4+ fraction was divided into a CD45RA+ naive subset and a CD45RA-negative memory subset. Regarding the study as a whole: Generally, naive subsets (rather than memory subsets) showed larger estimated richness. Non-shared clonotypes had lower generation probabilities than those shared by all four donors. It was the few donors that limited the genetic and exposure-history diversity represented.

V dropped 1 base and J dropped 11; count of bases not matched to a gene: 4. The CDR3 totals 13 residues. Germline assignment: CDR1 GTSNPN and CDR2 SVGIG (reference sequence). The TCR originated in a man between 18 and 35 years old in good health. Some clones in this sample may be carry-over from other donors' samples. The sample taken for sequencing was memory CD4+ T cells from PBMCs. Subset indicated: CD45RA-negative fraction. The chain recombines TRBV30 with TRBJ2-5; 13 bases match TRBD2. The CDR3 region is CAWSGTSGSSQYF. Written as DNA, the CDR3 is TGTGCCTGGAGTGGGACTAGCGGGAGCTCACAGTACTTC.